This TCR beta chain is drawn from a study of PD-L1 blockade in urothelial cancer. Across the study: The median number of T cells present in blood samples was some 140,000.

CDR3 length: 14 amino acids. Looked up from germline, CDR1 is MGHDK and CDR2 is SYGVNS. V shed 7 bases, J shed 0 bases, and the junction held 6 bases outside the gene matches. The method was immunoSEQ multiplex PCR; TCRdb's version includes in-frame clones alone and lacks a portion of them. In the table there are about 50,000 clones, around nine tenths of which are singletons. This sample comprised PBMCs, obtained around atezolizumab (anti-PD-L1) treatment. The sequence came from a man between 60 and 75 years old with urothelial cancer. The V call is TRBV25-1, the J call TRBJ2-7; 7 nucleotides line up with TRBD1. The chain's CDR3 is CASIEGGPSYEQYF. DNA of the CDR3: TGTGCCAGCATAGAAGGGGGCCCCTCCTACGAGCAGTACTTC.